The 2 T cell receptor beta chains below all came from one sample that was sequenced in a study of control samples from healthy donors and cancer patients. Assay used: immunoSEQ multiplex PCR; TCRdb lists only in-frame clones, some missing. The sample yields about 130,000 clones, around 94% seen once. Sample: PBMCs. These receptor sequences come from a man in his 60s with colorectal cancer.

The rearrangement links TRBV10-2 to TRBJ1-1; TRBD1 matches at 11 bases. V lost 10 bases, J lost 0 bases, and 7 bases stayed unmatched. CDR1 is WSHSY and CDR2 is SAAADI in the germline V gene. The CDR3 extends over 15 amino acids. The chain's CDR3 is CATSDRGRLNTEAFF. CDR3 nucleotide sequence: TGCGCCACCTCGGACAGGGGGCGTTTGAACACTGAAGCTTTCTTT.

The genes are TRBV27 and TRBJ2-1; tentatively, D is TRBD2 (5 bases). With 8 bases removed from V and 0 bases from J, the gap between germline ends came to 14 bases. Per the germline V gene, CDR1 is MNHEY and CDR2 is SMNVEV (reference sequence). CDR3 length: 15 residues. The CDR3 loop reads CASRTAGASYNEQFF. CDR3 coding DNA: TGTGCCAGCCGCACCGCGGGTGCCTCCTACAATGAGCAGTTCTTC.